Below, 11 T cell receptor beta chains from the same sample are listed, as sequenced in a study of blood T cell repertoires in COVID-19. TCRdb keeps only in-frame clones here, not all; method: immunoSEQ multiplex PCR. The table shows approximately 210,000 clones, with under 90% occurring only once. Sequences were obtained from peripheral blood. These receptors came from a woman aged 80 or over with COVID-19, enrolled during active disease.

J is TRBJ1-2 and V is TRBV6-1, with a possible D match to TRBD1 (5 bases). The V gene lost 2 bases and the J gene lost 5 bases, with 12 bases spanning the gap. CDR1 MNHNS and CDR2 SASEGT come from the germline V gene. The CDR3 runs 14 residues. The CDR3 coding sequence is TGTGCCAGCAGTGAATGGGAAAAGGGGTATGGCTACACCTTC. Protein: CASSEWEKGYGYTF.

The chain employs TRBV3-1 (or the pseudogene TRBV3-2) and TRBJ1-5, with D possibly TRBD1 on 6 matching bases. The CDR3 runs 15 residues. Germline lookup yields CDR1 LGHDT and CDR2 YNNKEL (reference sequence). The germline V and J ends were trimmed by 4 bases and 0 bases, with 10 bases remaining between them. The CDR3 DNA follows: TGTGCCAGCAGCCCCCGGGACATTAGCAATCAGCCCCAGCATTTT. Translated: CASSPRDISNQPQHF.

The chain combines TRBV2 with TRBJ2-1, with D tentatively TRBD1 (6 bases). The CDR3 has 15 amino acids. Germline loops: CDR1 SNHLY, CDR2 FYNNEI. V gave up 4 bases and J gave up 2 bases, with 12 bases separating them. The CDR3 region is CASSAGRGTYNEQFF. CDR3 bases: TGTGCCAGCAGTGCAGGCAGGGGCACCTACAATGAGCAGTTCTTC.

The CDR3 nucleotides are TGTGCCAGCAGAACGGGGGTTGAAGCTTTCTTT. It specifies CASRTGVEAFF. This chain links TRBV6-5 with TRBJ1-1; TRBD1 is a possible D gene (5 bases). V was cut by 6 bases and J by 7 bases, with 9 bases left in between. The CDR3 sequence is 11 residues long. Germline CDR1 is MNHEY and CDR2 is SVGAGI.

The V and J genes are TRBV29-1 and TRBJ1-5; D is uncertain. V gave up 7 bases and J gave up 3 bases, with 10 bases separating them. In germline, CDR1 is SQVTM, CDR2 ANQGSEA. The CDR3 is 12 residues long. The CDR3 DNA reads TGCAGCGCCGCCGGGTACAATCAGCCCCAGCATTTT. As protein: CSAAGYNQPQHF.

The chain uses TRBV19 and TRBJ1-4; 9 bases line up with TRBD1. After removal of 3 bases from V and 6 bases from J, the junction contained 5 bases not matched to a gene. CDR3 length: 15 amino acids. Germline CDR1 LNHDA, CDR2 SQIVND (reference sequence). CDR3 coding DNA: TGTGCCAGTAGTATCCCCGGGACAGGGTATGAAAAACTGTTTTTT. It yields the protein CASSIPGTGYEKLFF.

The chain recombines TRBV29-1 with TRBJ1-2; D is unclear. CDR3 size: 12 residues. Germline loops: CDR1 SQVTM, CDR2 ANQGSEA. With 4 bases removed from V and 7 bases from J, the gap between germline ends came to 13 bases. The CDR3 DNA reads TGCAGCGTTGGGGTCGCCCCAGGTGGCTACACCTTC. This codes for CSVGVAPGGYTF.

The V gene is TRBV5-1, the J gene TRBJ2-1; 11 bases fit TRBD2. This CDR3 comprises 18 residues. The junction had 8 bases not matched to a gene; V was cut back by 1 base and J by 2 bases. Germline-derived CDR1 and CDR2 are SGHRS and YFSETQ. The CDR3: CASSLNSLAGGPYNEQFF. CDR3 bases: TGCGCCAGCAGCTTGAATTCGTTAGCGGGAGGGCCCTACAATGAGCAGTTCTTC. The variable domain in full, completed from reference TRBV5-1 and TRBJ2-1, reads KAGVTQTPRYLIKTRGQQVTLSCSPISGHRSVSWYQQTPGQGLQFLFEYFSETQRNKGNFPGRFSGRQFSNSRSEMNVSTLELGDSALYLCASSLNSLAGGPYNEQFFGPGTRLTVL.

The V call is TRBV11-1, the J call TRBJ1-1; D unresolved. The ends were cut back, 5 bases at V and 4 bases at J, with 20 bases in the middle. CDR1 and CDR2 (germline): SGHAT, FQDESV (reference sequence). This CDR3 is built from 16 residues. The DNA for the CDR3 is TGTGCCAGCAGCCCCGGGCGTCGGGAAAAGGGCACTGAAGCTTTCTTT. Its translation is CASSPGRREKGTEAFF.

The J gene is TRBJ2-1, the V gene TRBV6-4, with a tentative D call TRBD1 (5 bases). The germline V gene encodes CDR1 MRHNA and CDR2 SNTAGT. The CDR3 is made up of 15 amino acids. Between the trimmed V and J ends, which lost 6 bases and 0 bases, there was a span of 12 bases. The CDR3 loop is CASSQGPSSYNEQFF. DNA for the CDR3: TGTGCCAGCAGCCAGGGCCCCAGCTCCTACAATGAGCAGTTCTTC.

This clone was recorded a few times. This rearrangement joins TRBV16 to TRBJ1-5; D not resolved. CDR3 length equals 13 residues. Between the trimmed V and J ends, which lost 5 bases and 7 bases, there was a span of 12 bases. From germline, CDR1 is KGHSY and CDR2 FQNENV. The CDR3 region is CASSSRDLQPQHF. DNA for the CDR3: TGTGCCAGCAGCTCTCGCGATTTACAGCCCCAGCATTTT.